This record looks at one TCR beta chain sequence and its context. Germline CDR1 reads SNHLY; CDR2 reads FYNNEI. The germline V and J ends were trimmed by 8 bases and 7 bases, with 18 bases remaining between them. The CDR3 contains 15 residues. The sample is drawn from a study of CD8+ T cells in alopecia areata. About the research overall: Treated patients were given oral tofacitinib, which was dosed at 5 to 10 mg twice daily.

Treatment defined: oral pan-JAK inhibitor, 5-10 mg twice daily. Those with alopecia areata gave lesional scalp punch biopsies and peripheral blood. Extraction of RNA preceded its reverse transcription into cDNA, which served as the sequencing template. Method: immunoSEQ multiplex PCR; TCRdb's copy keeps in-frame clones and lacks some. The sample has about 300,000 clones; 58% are singletons. The chain recombines TRBV2 with TRBJ1-6; a weak D match, TRBD1 (6 bases). The clonotype comes from a human donor with alopecia areata. The sequences come from CD4+ T cells sorted from blood, collected at week 24, from a patient treated with tofacitinib. CDR3 residues: CASHMTGGLNSPLHF. The CDR3 DNA is TGTGCCAGCCATATGACAGGCGGACTAAATTCACCCCTCCACTTT.